This T cell receptor beta chain comes out of a study of blood T cell repertoires in COVID-19. For the study at large: T cells, B-cell-depleted T cells, or PBMCs provided the cDNA or gDNA that served as material.

Points on this clone: Other DNA variants within this sample encode the same CDR3.

Only in-frame clones appear in the TCRdb table, and some are missing; sequencing was by immunoSEQ multiplex PCR. The sample holds tens of thousands of clones, about nine tenths seen once. The CDR3 is 14 residues long. The V gene's germline CDR1 is SGHTA and CDR2 FQGNSA. Trimming took 2 bases from V and 0 from J, leaving 5 bases between them. The sequence was obtained from a man aged 50-60 years with active COVID-19. This chain joins TRBV7-2 and TRBJ1-3, with D possibly being TRBD1 (5 bases). Sequencing input: peripheral blood. The CDR3 sequence is CASSLQGSGNTIYF. The CDR3 nucleotides are TGTGCCAGCAGCTTACAGGGCTCTGGAAACACCATATATTTT.